Presented here are 27 T cell receptor beta chains from one specimen sequenced in a study of blood T cell repertoires in COVID-19. TCRdb's copy holds only in-frame clones and misses some; the assay was immunoSEQ multiplex PCR. The sample consists of about 300,000 clones, 85% to 90% of them appearing once. Sequenced: PBMCs or T cells enriched from blood (not recorded which). These receptor sequences come from a woman under 30 who had recovered from COVID-19.

Only one count was recorded for this clone. The CDR3 bases are TGCGCCAGCAGCCAAGGCCCGGGACAGGGGGCAACTTTCTTT. Protein: CASSQGPGQGATFF. The gene calls are TRBV4-1 and TRBJ1-1, with 12 positions matching TRBD1. The germline V gene encodes CDR1 MGHRA and CDR2 YSYEKL. The CDR3 is made up of 14 amino acids. V trimming: 1 base; J trimming: 12 bases; junction bases outside the gene matches: 6.

This chain joins TRBV15 and TRBJ1-1; D is unresolved. The V and J ends lost 1 base and 1 base respectively, with 10 bases between them. Germline CDR1 and CDR2: LNHNV and YYDKDF (reference sequence). The CDR3 consists of 15 residues. The CDR3 region is CATSRAAEGNTEAFF. The CDR3 coding sequence is TGTGCCACCAGCAGAGCAGCTGAGGGGAACACTGAAGCTTTCTTT.

The rearrangement links TRBV5-1 to TRBJ1-4; TRBD1 matches 7 bases. V lost 4 bases and J lost 8; bases outside the gene matches: 8. Looked up from germline, CDR1 is SGHRS and CDR2 is YFSETQ. CDR3 length equals 14 residues. This chain's CDR3 is CASSRDRAGEKLFF. CDR3 DNA sequence: TGCGCCAGCAGCCGAGACAGGGCGGGGGAAAAACTGTTTTTT.

The DNA for the CDR3 is TGTGCCAGTAGTAATCCATTCTCCTACGAGCAGTACTTC. This gives the protein CASSNPFSYEQYF. V and J are TRBV19 and TRBJ2-7; D remains ambiguous. CDR3 length: 13 amino acids. Per the germline V gene, CDR1 is LNHDA and CDR2 is SQIVND (reference sequence). V was cut by 4 bases and J by 0 bases, with 7 bases left in between. The whole variable domain, filled in from reference TRBV19 and TRBJ2-7, reads DGGITQSPKYLFRKEGQNVTLSCEQNLNHDAMYWYRQDPGQGLRLIYYSQIVNDFQKGDIAEGYSVSREKKESFPLTVTSAQKNPTAFYLCASSNPFSYEQYFGPGTRLTVT.

The chain is built from TRBV28 and TRBJ1-1; the D is unclear. V was trimmed by 5 bases and J by 5 bases, leaving 6 bases between them. The CDR3 has 11 amino acids. Germline V gives CDR1 MDHEN, CDR2 SYDVKM. In DNA, the CDR3 is TGTGCCAGCAGTCAAGCTACTGAAGCTTTCTTT. Translating gives CASSQATEAFF.

The chain links TRBV5-1 to TRBJ2-1, with TRBD2 identical over 8 bases. Germline V gene sequence: CDR1 SGHRS, CDR2 YFSETQ. With 4 bases clipped from V and 3 bases from J, the junction kept 6 bases outside the gene matches. The CDR3 spans 15 residues. The CDR3 region is CASSTGLDSYNEQFF. For the CDR3, the DNA is TGCGCCAGCAGCACGGGACTAGATAGCTACAATGAGCAGTTCTTC.

The rearrangement joins TRBV28 to TRBJ1-5; 8 nucleotides line up with TRBD1. The V segment lost 10 bases and the J segment 4 bases; nucleotides outside the gene matches: 9. The V gene's germline CDR1 is MDHEN and CDR2 SYDVKM. The length of the CDR3 is 14 residues. The CDR3 reads CATKTGDLNQPQHF. The CDR3 coding sequence is TGTGCCACCAAGACAGGGGACCTTAATCAGCCCCAGCATTTT.

The chain couples TRBV3-1 (or the pseudogene TRBV3-2) to TRBJ2-1; 11 nucleotides match TRBD2. Germline-derived CDR1 and CDR2 are LGHDT and YNNKEL (reference sequence). The CDR3 is 17 residues long. V shed 1 base and J 8 bases; nucleotides not matched to a gene: 10. CDR3 sequence reads: CASSQASGGRLRDEQFF. The CDR3 DNA reads as TGTGCCAGCAGCCAAGCTAGCGGGGGGCGTCTTCGGGATGAGCAGTTCTTC.

The chain uses TRBV29-1 and TRBJ1-1; 7 nucleotides line up with TRBD1. The CDR3 has 15 residues. V gave up 0 bases and J gave up 4 bases; unmatched junction bases: 8. The germline V gene encodes CDR1 SQVTM and CDR2 ANQGSEA. The CDR3 nucleotides are TGCAGCGTTGAAGAATCGCACAGGGGTGGCACTGAAGCTTTCTTT. As protein: CSVEESHRGGTEAFF.

The genes are TRBV7-8 and TRBJ1-2; D is perhaps TRBD1 (5 bases). The V end lost 5 bases, the J end lost 4 bases, and 14 bases lay between the germline ends. Germline CDR1 and CDR2: SGHVS and FQNEAQ. The CDR3 is 14 amino acids. DNA for the CDR3: TGTGCCAGCAGCCGAGATCGGGGGAGCTATGGCTACACCTTC. It translates to CASSRDRGSYGYTF.

The genes are TRBV4-1 and TRBJ1-1; D is uncertain. V was clipped by 0 bases and J by 5 bases, with 10 bases between them. The germline CDR1 and CDR2 sequences are MGHRA and YSYEKL. CDR3 size: 14 residues. The CDR3 nucleotides are TGCGCCAGCAGCCAAGAGCCGGGAGGGACTGAAGCTTTCTTT. The encoded protein is CASSQEPGGTEAFF.

This clone appeared once. The J gene is TRBJ2-5, the V gene TRBV30, with a weak D call TRBD2 (5 bases). The CDR3 runs 14 residues. The V gene's germline CDR1 is GTSNPN and CDR2 SVGIG (reference sequence). Trimming removed 2 bases at V and 5 bases at J, with 15 bases between. CDR3 bases: TGTGCCTGGAGTCTCGGGGTTGTGGGGGAGACCCAGTACTTC. Translated, it gives CAWSLGVVGETQYF.

The chain couples TRBV11-2 to TRBJ1-3; D is unclear. Germline lookup yields CDR1 SGHAT and CDR2 FQNNGV. The length of the CDR3 is 13 residues. The V and J ends lost 4 bases and 0 bases respectively, with 4 bases between them. CDR3 coding DNA: TGTGCCAGCAGCTCTCTCTCTGGAAACACCATATATTTT. Its protein product is CASSSLSGNTIYF.

This chain joins TRBV19 and TRBJ2-1; 12 nucleotides match TRBD2. After removal of 4 bases from V and 6 bases from J, the junction contained 4 bases not matched to a gene. The CDR3 extends over 15 amino acids. Germline V CDR1 and CDR2: LNHDA, SQIVND (reference sequence). Here the CDR3 reads CASSTTSGRSNEQFF. DNA for the CDR3: TGTGCCAGTAGTACGACTAGCGGGAGAAGCAATGAGCAGTTCTTC. Full variable domain (outside the CDR3, taken from reference TRBV19 and TRBJ2-1): DGGITQSPKYLFRKEGQNVTLSCEQNLNHDAMYWYRQDPGQGLRLIYYSQIVNDFQKGDIAEGYSVSREKKESFPLTVTSAQKNPTAFYLCASSTTSGRSNEQFFGPGTRLTVL.

The CDR3, as DNA: TGTGCCAGCAGCTTACTGGGACTAGCGGGGTTATACACAGATACGCAGTATTTT. This codes for CASSLLGLAGLYTDTQYF. V is TRBV11-2 and J is TRBJ2-3; 13 nucleotides align to TRBD2. V trimming: 2 bases; J trimming: 2 bases; junction bases outside the gene matches: 7. Germline V gene lookup returns CDR1 SGHAT and CDR2 FQNNGV. The CDR3 totals 18 residues.

The rearrangement links TRBV28 to TRBJ1-5, with D possibly TRBD1 on 6 matching bases. Germline CDR1 and CDR2: MDHEN and SYDVKM. CDR3 size: 17 residues. The V end lost 6 bases, the J end lost 1 base, and 19 bases lay between the germline ends. The CDR3 region has the DNA TGTGCCAGCAGCCGGGAAATACGGGGGGCAAGCAATCAGCCCCAGCATTTT. This encodes CASSREIRGASNQPQHF.

This clone was recorded once. The chain is built from TRBV28 and TRBJ1-5; 9 bases line up with TRBD1. This CDR3 is built from 16 residues. Trimming took 5 bases from V and 6 from J; bases not matched to a gene: 11. Germline CDR1 and CDR2: MDHEN and SYDVKM. DNA of the CDR3: TGTGCCAGCAGTACCCGGGACAGGGTAGTCACTCAGCCCCAGCATTTT. Its protein product is CASSTRDRVVTQPQHF.

The chain links TRBV28 to TRBJ2-3, with D possibly TRBD1 on 5 matching bases. The V end was cut by 2 bases, the J end by 1 base, with 10 bases between. The CDR3 totals 15 residues. Germline V gene lookup returns CDR1 MDHEN and CDR2 SYDVKM. CDR3 amino acids: CASSLREGGTDTQYF. The CDR3, as DNA: TGTGCCAGCAGTTTAAGAGAAGGGGGCACAGATACGCAGTATTTT.

V and J are TRBV7-9 and TRBJ2-7; TRBD1 aligns across 9 bases. There are 14 residues in the CDR3. Germline CDR1 is SEHNR and CDR2 is FQNEAQ (reference sequence). The trim removed 1 base at V and 3 bases at J, leaving 1 base unmatched. In DNA form, the CDR3 reads TGTGCCAGCAGCTTAGAGGACAGGGGCTACGAGCAGTACTTC. It specifies CASSLEDRGYEQYF. The complete variable domain, with remaining parts taken from reference TRBV7-9 and TRBJ2-7, reads DTGVSQNPRHKITKRGQNVTFRCDPISEHNRLYWYRQTLGQGPEFLTYFQNEAQLEKSRLLSDRFSAERPKGSFSTLEIQRTEQGDSAMYLCASSLEDRGYEQYFGPGTRLTVT.

The chain couples TRBV4-2 to TRBJ1-2; D not certain. This CDR3 contains 17 residues. Per the germline V gene, CDR1 is LGHNA and CDR2 is YNFKEQ. Trimming removed 0 bases at V and 2 bases at J, with 16 bases between. CDR3 in amino acids: CASSQEIEWQANYGYTF. The DNA for the CDR3 is TGTGCCAGCAGCCAAGAAATCGAGTGGCAGGCCAACTATGGCTACACCTTC.

The chain uses TRBV7-9 and TRBJ2-3; TRBD2 agrees at 8 bases. The germline V gene has CDR1 SEHNR and CDR2 FQNEAQ (reference sequence). The CDR3 loop spans 16 amino acids. V gave up 2 bases and J gave up 3 bases; unmatched junction bases: 7. CDR3 DNA: TGTGCCAGCAGCTTAACGGGGGGGATGACGACAGATACGCAGTATTTT. The encoded protein is CASSLTGGMTTDTQYF.

The chain uses TRBV2 and TRBJ1-1, with D possibly TRBD1 on 6 matching bases. Trimming removed 6 bases from V and 3 bases from J, with 20 bases in between. CDR3 length: 16 amino acids. Germline values: CDR1 SNHLY, CDR2 FYNNEI. The DNA of the CDR3 is TGTGCCAGCAGCATAAGGGGAGGGGGGTTCGACACTGAAGCTTTCTTT. Amino acid sequence: CASSIRGGGFDTEAFF.

This chain connects TRBV5-8 to TRBJ1-3; D not resolved. The V gene's germline CDR1 is SGHTS and CDR2 YDEGEE. With 2 bases removed from V and 0 bases from J, the gap between germline ends came to 6 bases. This CDR3 is 14 amino acids long. The DNA of the CDR3 is TGTGCCAGCAGCTTTGGTAGCTCTGGAAACACCATATATTTT. This codes for CASSFGSSGNTIYF. Looking up the rest from reference TRBV5-8 and TRBJ1-3 gives the full variable domain: EAGVTQSPTHLIKTRGQQATLRCSPISGHTSVYWYQQALGLGLQFLLWYDEGEERNRGNFPPRFSGRQFPNYSSELNVNALELEDSALYLCASSFGSSGNTIYFGEGSWLTVV.

This clone was seen once. V is TRBV5-5 and J is TRBJ1-2; no reliable D call. CDR3 length: 14 amino acids. Germline CDR1 is SGHKS and CDR2 is YYEKEE (reference sequence). V was shortened by 0 bases and J by 2 bases, with 8 bases between the two germline ends. The DNA for the CDR3 is TGTGCCAGCAGCTTGGTTGAGAGAAACTATGGCTACACCTTC. Protein: CASSLVERNYGYTF.

This clone was detected a few times. The chain has TRBV15 and TRBJ2-3; 10 bases fit TRBD2. This CDR3 is built from 17 residues. V lost 1 base, J lost 3 bases, and 7 bases stayed unmatched. Germline V gene data show CDR1 as LNHNV and CDR2 as YYDKDF (reference sequence). As DNA, the CDR3 is TGTGCCACCAGCAGAGTTAAAGCGGGAGGGCCGACAGATACGCAGTATTTT. This translates into CATSRVKAGGPTDTQYF.

J is TRBJ2-1 and V is TRBV10-3; D is uncertain. Per the germline V gene, CDR1 is ENHRY and CDR2 is SYGVKD. This CDR3 is 16 amino acids long. Trimming removed 6 bases at V and 0 bases at J, with 15 bases between. Here the CDR3 reads CAIRGEVRSSYNEQFF. The CDR3 coding sequence is TGTGCCATCAGGGGTGAGGTACGTAGCTCCTACAATGAGCAGTTCTTC.

The chain uses TRBV19 and TRBJ2-3; tentative D call: TRBD2 (6 bases). The V end lost 4 bases, the J end lost 0 bases, and 17 bases lay between the germline ends. Germline CDR1 LNHDA, CDR2 SQIVND (reference sequence). The CDR3 consists of 17 residues. In nucleotides, the CDR3 is TGTGCCAGTAGTACCCAGGGTGGAGGGTTTAGCACAGATACGCAGTATTTT. Amino acid sequence: CASSTQGGGFSTDTQYF.